A single sample gave rise to the 31 T cell receptor beta chains below, sequenced in a study of cytomegalovirus exposure and HLA in healthy donors. PCR amplification relied on 60 Vbeta primers (plus 13 Jbeta primers). Some clones are missing from TCRdb's copy, which holds only in-frame ones; the method was immunoSEQ multiplex PCR. The repertoire holds 100,000 or so clones, with almost 70% as singletons. The sample consisted of PBMCs. The receptors derive from a man younger than 40 in good health and CMV-seronegative.

V is TRBV30 and J is TRBJ1-5, with 7 nucleotides matching TRBD1. Germline V gene data show CDR1 as GTSNPN and CDR2 as SVGIG (reference sequence). With V trimmed by 1 base and J by 4 bases, 7 bases remained unmatched. CDR3 length: 15 residues. For the CDR3, the DNA is TGTGCCTGGAGTGAGACAGGGATCGGGAATCAGCCCCAGCATTTT. This gives the protein CAWSETGIGNQPQHF.

This clone showed up just once. This chain uses TRBV7-2 with TRBJ1-5; 10 nucleotides match TRBD1. The CDR3 is made up of 17 amino acids. J gave up 5 bases and V 0 bases, and 7 bases lay outside the gene matches. Germline loops: CDR1 SGHTA, CDR2 FQGNSA. CDR3 coding DNA: TGTGCCAGCAGCTTAGCCCGTGACAGGGGGCGAGATCAGCCCCAGCATTTT. Translating gives CASSLARDRGRDQPQHF. Variable domain in full (rest from reference TRBV7-2 and TRBJ1-5): GAGVSQSPSNKVTEKGKDVELRCDPISGHTALYWYRQSLGQGLEFLIYFQGNSAPDKSGLPSDRFSAERTGGSVSTLTIQRTQQEDSAVYLCASSLARDRGRDQPQHFGDGTRLSIL.

This chain joins TRBV4-3 and TRBJ2-2; the D gene is possibly TRBD1 (5 bases). This CDR3 region has 17 residues. The germline V gene has CDR1 LGHNA and CDR2 YSLEER. Trimming stripped 4 bases from V and 3 bases from J, with 18 bases between. The DNA for the CDR3 is TGCGCCAGCAGCCTAGGCCCAAGGGCAGGGCACACCGGGGAGCTGTTTTTT. Protein sequence: CASSLGPRAGHTGELFF.

This chain joins TRBV6-4 and TRBJ1-2; D is perhaps TRBD1 (5 bases). The CDR3 loop spans 18 amino acids. Germline CDR1 MRHNA, CDR2 SNTAGT. The V end was cut by 1 base, the J end by 4 bases, with 22 bases between. The CDR3 reads CASSDWKGHDSCCYGYTF. The CDR3 region has the DNA TGTGCCAGCAGTGACTGGAAGGGGCATGATAGTTGCTGCTATGGCTACACCTTC.

This sequence joins TRBV2 and TRBJ1-4; no definite D call. The CDR3 runs to 12 residues. The germline CDR1 and CDR2 sequences are SNHLY and FYNNEI. Trimming removed 4 bases from V and 8 bases from J, with 8 bases in between. CDR3 in DNA: TGTGCCAGCAGTGTAGGAGGCGAAAAACTGTTTTTT. It is translated as CASSVGGEKLFF.

The V gene is TRBV5-1, the J gene TRBJ1-1; D might be TRBD1 (6 bases). CDR3 length: 16 residues. The V gene's germline CDR1 is SGHRS and CDR2 YFSETQ. V was cut by 3 bases and J by 6 bases, with 21 bases left in between. CDR3 amino acids: CASSSGPFISGAEAFF. The CDR3 DNA reads as TGCGCCAGCAGCTCCGGGCCGTTTATATCAGGGGCTGAAGCTTTCTTT.

CDR3 amino acids: CASSFRQGTEAFF. The CDR3 region has the DNA TGTGCCAGCTCATTCCGACAGGGTACTGAAGCTTTCTTT. This chain links TRBV18 with TRBJ1-1, with 7 bases lining up with TRBD1. The CDR3 totals 13 residues. After removal of 5 bases from V and 5 bases from J, the junction contained 5 bases not matched to a gene. Germline V gives CDR1 KGHSH, CDR2 LQKENI. Full variable domain (rest looked up from reference TRBV18 and TRBJ1-1): NAGVMQNPRHLVRRRGQEARLRCSPMKGHSHVYWYRQLPEEGLKFMVYLQKENIIDESGMPKERFSAEFPKEGPSILRIQQVVRGDSAAYFCASSFRQGTEAFFGQGTRLTVV.

The CDR3 sequence: CASSPGTGLNTIYF. In DNA form, the CDR3 reads TGTGCCAGCAGCCCTGGGACAGGTCTAAACACCATATATTTT. The J gene is TRBJ1-3, the V gene TRBV7-6, with TRBD1 matching over 8 bases. The CDR3 contains 14 residues. CDR1 is SGHVS and CDR2 is FNYEAQ in the germline V gene. V lost 5 bases and J lost 6; bases outside the gene matches: 6.

This clone has a handful of counts. Other nucleotide sequences from this sample produce the same CDR3. Written as DNA, the CDR3 is TGTGCCAGCAGCCCCCCCAGCGCCAGCTCCTACAATGAGCAGTTCTTC. It translates to CASSPPSASSYNEQFF. The V and J genes are TRBV7-3 and TRBJ2-1; no firm D call. The CDR3 is made up of 16 amino acids. V lost 5 bases and J 0 bases, leaving 14 bases between the germline ends. In germline, CDR1 is SGHTA, CDR2 FQGTGA.

The chain is built from TRBV5-6 and TRBJ2-7; 7 bases map to TRBD2. The CDR3 loop spans 15 amino acids. V was pared by 0 bases and J by 2 bases, with 5 bases of the junction left unmatched. Germline V gives CDR1 SGHDT, CDR2 YYEEEE. CDR3 coding DNA: TGTGCCAGCAGCTTGGTGTCAGCGGGAACCTACGAGCAGTACTTC. This sequence encodes CASSLVSAGTYEQYF.

The rearrangement uses TRBV28 and TRBJ1-4; maybe TRBD1 (6 bases). The CDR3 runs to 17 residues. Germline V lookup: CDR1 MDHEN, CDR2 SYDVKM. Trimming pared 10 bases from V and 0 bases from J, leaving 21 bases between. In DNA form, the CDR3 reads TGTGCCACCCGGCCCAACAGGGTGTTATCAACTAATGAAAAACTGTTTTTT. Protein: CATRPNRVLSTNEKLFF.

This clone was observed a few times. J is TRBJ1-3 and V is TRBV30, with TRBD1 identical over 8 bases. Per germline, CDR1 GTSNPN and CDR2 SVGIG (reference sequence). Trimming took 5 bases from V and 4 from J; bases not matched to a gene: 4. The CDR3 is 13 residues long. As DNA, the CDR3 is TGTGCCTGGGGACAGGGCGGGGGAAACACCATATATTTT. As protein: CAWGQGGGNTIYF.

The sample holds a few counts of this clone. The genes are TRBV7-2 and TRBJ2-7, with 9 positions matching TRBD1. Germline CDR1 and CDR2: SGHTA and FQGNSA. The CDR3 is made up of 15 amino acids. The ends lost 5 bases at V and 5 bases at J; junction bases unmatched: 10. This CDR3 is CASSQETGGKDEQYF. CDR3 coding DNA: TGTGCCAGCAGCCAAGAGACAGGGGGAAAGGACGAGCAGTACTTC.

A few counts support this clone. The J gene is TRBJ2-1, the V gene TRBV7-9; 8 nucleotides align to TRBD2. The germline gives CDR1 SEHNR, CDR2 FQNEAQ (reference sequence). The CDR3 is made up of 12 amino acids. Trimming removed 5 bases from V and 10 bases from J; junction bases left unmatched: 4. DNA of the CDR3: TGTGCCAGCAGCACAATAGCGGGAGAGCAGTTCTTC. Translating gives CASSTIAGEQFF.

The genes are TRBV28 and TRBJ2-7, with 10 bases lining up with TRBD2. Germline V CDR1 and CDR2: MDHEN, SYDVKM. The CDR3 loop spans 13 amino acids. The junction had 4 bases not matched to a gene; V was cut back by 5 bases and J by 6 bases. The CDR3 sequence is CASSIAGGLEQYF. The CDR3, as DNA: TGTGCCAGCAGTATAGCGGGAGGTCTCGAGCAGTACTTC.

The chain couples TRBV5-1 to TRBJ2-2; 16 bases are a match to TRBD2. Germline V gives CDR1 SGHRS, CDR2 YFSETQ. The CDR3 sequence is 21 residues long. With V trimmed by 4 bases and J by 5 bases, 17 bases remained unmatched. The CDR3 is CASSTGLAGGPSIPRTGELFF. CDR3 nucleotides: TGCGCCAGCAGCACGGGACTAGCGGGAGGGCCGTCGATCCCGAGGACCGGGGAGCTGTTTTTT.

The chain uses TRBV4-2 and TRBJ1-4, with a possible D match to TRBD1 (5 bases). CDR1 LGHNA and CDR2 YNFKEQ come from the germline V gene. V was pared by 3 bases and J by 7 bases, with 15 bases between. The CDR3 has 15 amino acids. CDR3 coding DNA: TGTGCCAGCAGCCAGTCGACTAGCGGGGGTGAAAAACTGTTTTTT. Its translation is CASSQSTSGGEKLFF.

This clone was detected only once. The chain employs TRBV11-2 and TRBJ1-1; 8 bases match TRBD1. Germline V gene lookup returns CDR1 SGHAT and CDR2 FQNNGV. Trimming at V came to 2 bases and at J to 4 bases, leaving 9 bases not matched to a gene. The CDR3 length is 16 residues. The chain's CDR3 is CASSLTGGIRSTEAFF. The CDR3 nucleotides read TGTGCCAGCAGCTTAACAGGGGGAATAAGGAGCACTGAAGCTTTCTTT. Full variable domain (missing parts from reference TRBV11-2 and TRBJ1-1): EAGVAQSPRYKIIEKRQSVAFWCNPISGHATLYWYQQILGQGPKLLIQFQNNGVVDDSQLPKDRFSAERLKGVDSTLKIQPAKLEDSAVYLCASSLTGGIRSTEAFFGQGTRLTVV.

In its sample, this clone was seen a few times. The chain is built from TRBV4-3 and TRBJ1-3; TRBD1 is a possible D gene (5 bases). CDR3 size: 18 residues. The V end was cut by 1 base, the J end by 0 bases, with 16 bases between. CDR1 is LGHNA and CDR2 is YSLEER in the germline V gene. CDR3 sequence (DNA): TGCGCCAGCAGCCAAGCGGTTTGGGGGGGGAACTCTGGAAACACCATATATTTT. Translation: CASSQAVWGGNSGNTIYF.

This clone was observed a few times. The J gene is TRBJ2-7, the V gene TRBV5-1, with D tentatively TRBD2 (6 bases). The germline V and J ends were trimmed by 3 bases and 2 bases, with 6 bases remaining between them. The CDR3 is 12 amino acids. The V gene's germline CDR1 is SGHRS and CDR2 YFSETQ. DNA for the CDR3: TGCGCCAGCAGCTCGGGGGCCTACGAGCAGTACTTC. This encodes CASSSGAYEQYF.

The rearrangement links TRBV6-1 to TRBJ2-7, with 10 nucleotides matching TRBD1. There are 15 residues in the CDR3. CDR1 MNHNS and CDR2 SASEGT come from the germline V gene. Trimming removed 4 bases from V and 3 bases from J; junction bases left unmatched: 6. CDR3 DNA sequence: TGTGCCAGCAGTGGGGCCGGGACAGGGGACTACGAGCAGTACTTC. As protein: CASSGAGTGDYEQYF.

This clone was observed once. The chain links TRBV6-5 to TRBJ1-4; unclear D gene. The V gene lost 2 bases and the J gene lost 8 bases, with 9 bases spanning the gap. Germline values: CDR1 MNHEY, CDR2 SVGAGI. The CDR3 length is 13 residues. The CDR3 here is CASSYREGEKLFF. DNA for the CDR3: TGTGCCAGCAGTTACAGGGAGGGCGAAAAACTGTTTTTT.

A few counts support this clone. The V gene is TRBV6-6, the J gene TRBJ1-2; D unresolved. CDR1 and CDR2 from the germline V gene are MNHNY and SVGAGI (reference sequence). The V end lost 0 bases, the J end lost 4 bases, and 12 bases lay between the germline ends. CDR3 length: 15 residues. The CDR3 is CASSYSGRRVYGYTF. The CDR3 DNA is TGTGCCAGCAGTTACTCTGGGCGACGCGTCTATGGCTACACCTTC.

The chain combines TRBV7-9 with TRBJ1-5; maybe TRBD1 (6 bases). Trimming stripped 5 bases from V and 2 bases from J, with 13 bases between. Germline CDR1 and CDR2: SEHNR and FQNEAQ (reference sequence). The CDR3 spans 15 residues. This CDR3 is CASSGTGSGNQPQHF. For the CDR3, the DNA is TGTGCCAGCAGCGGAACAGGGTCCGGCAATCAGCCCCAGCATTTT.

The gene calls are TRBV5-1 and TRBJ2-5; 7 bases fit TRBD2. In germline, CDR1 is SGHRS, CDR2 YFSETQ. The CDR3 contains 13 residues. After removal of 9 bases from V and 1 base from J, the junction contained 6 bases not matched to a gene. The CDR3: CATAASGQETQYF. For the CDR3, the DNA is TGCGCCACCGCCGCTAGCGGCCAAGAGACCCAGTACTTC. Full variable domain (missing parts from reference TRBV5-1 and TRBJ2-5): KAGVTQTPRYLIKTRGQQVTLSCSPISGHRSVSWYQQTPGQGLQFLFEYFSETQRNKGNFPGRFSGRQFSNSRSEMNVSTLELGDSALYLCATAASGQETQYFGPGTRLLVL.

This clone was detected a few times. The rearrangement uses TRBV6-5 and TRBJ2-1, with 10 bases aligning to TRBD1. The CDR3 runs to 15 residues. CDR1 and CDR2 from the germline V gene are MNHEY and SVGAGI. Trimming at V came to 5 bases and at J to 5 bases, leaving 6 bases not matched to a gene. The CDR3 sequence is CASSRDRGGNNEQFF. CDR3 coding DNA: TGTGCCAGCAGTCGGGACAGGGGAGGAAACAATGAGCAGTTCTTC.

This clone was picked up one time. The chain has TRBV9 and TRBJ2-5; TRBD2 is a possible D gene (5 bases). V dropped 5 bases and J dropped 0 bases, with 11 bases sitting between them. The CDR3 sequence is 14 residues long. From germline, CDR1 is SGDLS and CDR2 YYNGEE. Here the CDR3 reads CASSGPGNQETQYF. CDR3 in DNA: TGTGCCAGCAGTGGACCGGGGAACCAAGAGACCCAGTACTTC.

Comments on this clone: The junction shows a germline mismatch at one end, possibly a read error. The rearrangement uses TRBV6-1 and TRBJ2-7, with D maybe TRBD1 (6 bases). Germline V CDR1 and CDR2: MNHNS, SASEGT. The CDR3 is made up of 13 amino acids. CDR3 sequence reads: CASREGQYYEQYF. The CDR3, as DNA: TGTGCCAGCAGGGAAGGACAGTACTACGAGCAGTACTTC.

The chain carries TRBV5-1 and TRBJ1-1, with D tentatively TRBD1 (6 bases). V lost 2 bases and J lost 6, with 8 bases in between. Germline CDR1 is SGHRS and CDR2 is YFSETQ. CDR3 length equals 12 residues. In DNA form, the CDR3 reads TGCGCCAGCAGCTTACAGGGCTCTGAAGCTTTCTTT. It translates to CASSLQGSEAFF.

V is TRBV29-1 and J is TRBJ2-5, with 7 bases fitting TRBD2. The CDR3 is 15 amino acids. With V trimmed by 4 bases and J by 1 base, 9 bases remained unmatched. Germline V lookup: CDR1 SQVTM, CDR2 ANQGSEA. CDR3 region: CSVGGGSSFQETQYF. In DNA, the CDR3 is TGCAGCGTTGGTGGCGGGAGCAGCTTCCAAGAGACCCAGTACTTC. The entire variable domain, with the rest obtained from reference TRBV29-1 and TRBJ2-5, is as follows: SAVISQKPSRDICQRGTSLTIQCQVDSQVTMMFWYRQQPGQSLTLIATANQGSEATYESGFVIDKFPISRPNLTFSTLTVSNMSPEDSSIYLCSVGGGSSFQETQYFGPGTRLLVL.

The gene calls are TRBV7-9 and TRBJ2-1, with 8 bases fitting TRBD2. This CDR3 comprises 13 residues. Germline loops: CDR1 SEHNR, CDR2 FQNEAQ (reference sequence). V lost 3 bases, J lost 8 bases, and 3 bases stayed unmatched. CDR3 DNA sequence: TGTGCCAGCAGCTTTGGGACTAGTGATGAGCAGTTCTTC. Its protein is CASSFGTSDEQFF.